One and the same sample provided the 7 T cell receptor beta chains below, sequenced in a study of T cells in Graves' hyperthyroidism and ophthalmopathy. It was RNA transcripts that yielded the amplified TCR beta CDR3 regions. First-round RT-PCR targeting the TCR CDR3 was performed with the HTBI primer set. TCRdb re-derived calls from the multiplex PCR reads in MiXCR, one entry per CDR3 protein. The repertoire holds just under 750,000 distinct CDR3 sequences, with about a third as singletons. Material: blood. The source of these receptors is a woman aged 40 to 55 with Graves' hyperthyroidism.

In DNA form, the CDR3 reads TGCGCCAGCAGCCAGTCGGGACAGGGCGACACTGAAGCTTTCTTT. As protein: CASSQSGQGDTEAFF. The chain has TRBV4-3 and TRBJ1-1; 9 bases map to TRBD1. V lost 3 bases and J lost 3; bases outside the gene matches: 5. CDR1 is LGHNA, CDR2 YSLEER, per germline. This CDR3 has 15 amino acids.

This clonotype was seen only a few times. The V gene is TRBV10-3, the J gene TRBJ1-3; the D gene is possibly TRBD1 (6 bases). CDR3 length equals 14 residues. With 10 bases removed from V and 5 bases from J, the gap between germline ends came to 18 bases. In germline, CDR1 is ENHRY, CDR2 SYGVKD. CDR3 sequence reads: CATTVGQKRNTIYF. CDR3 bases: TGTGCCACGACGGTCGGACAGAAGAGAAACACCATATATTTT.

Many counts were recorded for this clonotype. The rearrangement joins TRBV29-1 to TRBJ2-5; tentatively, D is TRBD2 (6 bases). The CDR3 consists of 12 residues. Germline CDR1 and CDR2: SQVTM and ANQGSEA. The germline V and J ends were trimmed by 4 bases and 7 bases, with 13 bases remaining between them. This chain's CDR3 is CSVGGADGTQYF. The DNA of the CDR3 is TGCAGCGTTGGCGGGGCAGACGGGACCCAGTACTTC.

This clonotype was detected many times. The chain couples TRBV2 to TRBJ2-2; TRBD2 is a possible D gene (5 bases). V shed 8 bases and J shed 3 bases, with 13 bases lying between them. Germline V gene lookup returns CDR1 SNHLY and CDR2 FYNNEI. This CDR3 spans 14 amino acids. This CDR3 is CASSGIPHTGELFF. DNA for the CDR3: TGTGCCAGCTCGGGGATTCCTCACACCGGGGAGCTGTTTTTT.

A few counts support this clonotype. The CDR3 reads CASSAPLQGSEAFF. Written as DNA, the CDR3 is TGTGCCAGCAGCGCCCCCCTACAGGGCTCTGAAGCTTTCTTT. The chain combines TRBV7-9 with TRBJ1-1; perhaps TRBD1 as D (6 bases). V was shortened by 5 bases and J by 6 bases, with 16 bases between the two germline ends. The CDR3 consists of 14 residues. Germline lookup yields CDR1 SEHNR and CDR2 FQNEAQ (reference sequence).

This chain links TRBV5-1 with TRBJ1-2, with 8 nucleotides matching TRBD1. V gave up 0 bases and J gave up 4 bases; unmatched junction bases: 8. CDR3 size: 16 residues. Germline CDR1 and CDR2: SGHRS and YFSETQ. CDR3 residues: CASSLDFVTGAYGYTF. The CDR3 bases are TGCGCCAGCAGCTTGGACTTCGTGACAGGGGCCTATGGCTACACCTTC.

The V call is TRBV20-1, the J call TRBJ2-3, with TRBD2 identical over 9 bases. Germline values: CDR1 DFQATT, CDR2 SNEGSKA (reference sequence). The CDR3 consists of 13 residues. The V gene end was trimmed by 3 bases and the J gene end by 6 bases; junction bases not matched to a gene: 4. CDR3: CSARASGADTQYF. In DNA form, the CDR3 reads TGCAGTGCTAGGGCTAGCGGGGCCGATACGCAGTATTTT.